Listed below are T cell receptor beta chains from one sample, sequenced in a study of shared clonotypes between healthy human individuals. Assay used: immunoSEQ multiplex PCR; TCRdb lists only in-frame clones, some missing. The sample consists of approximately 2,000,000 clones, over 85% of them appearing once. The sequencing input was naive CD8+ T cells from PBMCs. These receptors were obtained from a man aged 18 to 29 in good health. Some clones in this sample may be carry-over from other donors' samples. CDR3s include the opening cysteine and the closing phenylalanine or tryptophan. A D gene is named only where the DNA matches it firmly. The size entry is marked missing in some rows and otherwise reads once, few, many or a size class.

d_gene	v_gene	j_gene	abundance	CDR3nt	CDR3aa
TRBD2	TRBV27	TRBJ2-7	NA	TGTGCCAGCAGCGAGGGACTAGACTACGAGCAGTACTTC	CASSEGLDYEQYF
NA	TRBV27	TRBJ2-1	NA	TGTGCCAGCAGTTTAGGCCCCCCGAGGTGGGAGCAGTTCTTC	CASSLGPPRWEQFF
NA	TRBV9	TRBJ2-3	NA	TGTGCCAGCAGCACAGACCAGGCAAATACAGATACGCAGTATTTT	CASSTDQANTDTQYF
NA	TRBV15	TRBJ2-7	NA	TGTGCCACCAGCAGAGATCTCCCGGCCTACGAGCAGTACTTC	CATSRDLPAYEQYF
NA	TRBV4-1	TRBJ2-2	NA	TGCGCCAGCAGCCAAGATTGGGTTACCGGGGAGCTGTTTTTT	CASSQDWVTGELFF
NA	TRBV28	TRBJ1-6	NA	TGTGCCAGCAGTTTATTGAGGGGATCACCCCTCCACTTT	CASSLLRGSPLHF
NA	TRBV27	TRBJ1-1	NA	TGTGCCAGCAGTTTATTGTGGGGTCACACTGAAGCTTTCTTT	CASSLLWGHTEAFF
TRBD1	TRBV30	TRBJ2-7	NA	TGTGCCTGGAGTCAGGCAGGGGGCATCTACGAGCAGTACTTC	CAWSQAGGIYEQYF
TRBD1	TRBV11-3	TRBJ1-1	NA	TGTGCCAGCAGCTTAGGGACAGGGGCTGAAGCTTTCTTT	CASSLGTGAEAFF
TRBD1	TRBV2	TRBJ2-7	NA	TGTGCCAACACCGGGACAGGGCGTTTGCGAGAGCACGAGCAGTACTTC	CANTGTGRLREHEQYF
NA	TRBV10-3	TRBJ2-7	once	TGTGCCATCAGTGAACGCGGGAAACACTACGAGCAGTACTTC	CAISERGKHYEQYF
TRBD2	TRBV4-3	TRBJ2-5	NA	TGCGCCAGCAGCCAAGCCCCTAGCGGGATCCATCAAGAGACCCAGTACTTC	CASSQAPSGIHQETQYF
NA	TRBV7-9	TRBJ1-1	NA	TGTGCCAGCAGCGCGGGTGACGGACCGAACACTGAAGCTTTCTTT	CASSAGDGPNTEAFF
TRBD2	TRBV7-3	TRBJ2-1	NA	TGTGCCAGCAGCCCCCTGGCGGGAGGGAATAAGAATGAGCAGTTCTTC	CASSPLAGGNKNEQFF